The T cell receptor beta chain under discussion was sequenced for a study of response to subunit inactivated influenza vaccine. CDR3 size: 20 residues. V lost 5 bases, J lost 0 bases, and 18 bases stayed unmatched. Germline CDR1 reads SGHAT; CDR2 reads FQDESV (reference sequence). This clonotype was picked up a small number of times. Its specificity is unknown. Using its own MiXCR run on the RT-PCR reads, TCRdb lists one record per CDR3 protein. The sample yields 650,000 or so distinct CDR3 sequences, 12% to 15% seen once. Study-level points and caveats: That few new T cells are recruited by each seasonal influenza vaccination was the authors' suggestion.

Sequencing used PBMCs from blood, obtained 14 to 15 days before vaccination. The rearrangement uses TRBV11-1 and TRBJ1-3; 8 nucleotides align to TRBD1. This receptor was taken from a man aged 50 to 59 who received an inactivated influenza vaccine. Here the CDR3 reads CASSIPTKDHRGVSGNTIYF. CDR3 DNA: TGTGCCAGCAGCATCCCCACCAAAGACCACAGGGGGGTCTCTGGAAACACCATATATTTT. Supplemented by reference TRBV11-1 and TRBJ1-3, the full variable domain reads EAEVAQSPRYKITEKSQAVAFWCDPISGHATLYWYRQILGQGPELLVQFQDESVVDDSQLPKDRFSAERLKGVDSTLKIQPAELGDSAMYLCASSIPTKDHRGVSGNTIYFGEGSWLTVV.